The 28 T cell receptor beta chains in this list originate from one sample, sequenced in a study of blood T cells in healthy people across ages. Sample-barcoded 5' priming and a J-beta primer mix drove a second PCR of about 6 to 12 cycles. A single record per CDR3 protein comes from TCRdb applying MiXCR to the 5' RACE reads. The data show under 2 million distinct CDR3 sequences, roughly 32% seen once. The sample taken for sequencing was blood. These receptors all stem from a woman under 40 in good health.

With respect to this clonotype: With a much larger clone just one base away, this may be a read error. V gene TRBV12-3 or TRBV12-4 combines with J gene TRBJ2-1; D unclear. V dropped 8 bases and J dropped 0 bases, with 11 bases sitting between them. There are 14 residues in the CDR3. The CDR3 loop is CASGPPSSYNEQFF. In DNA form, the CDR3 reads TGTGCCAGCGGCCCACCGAGCTCCTACAATGAGCAGTTCTTC.

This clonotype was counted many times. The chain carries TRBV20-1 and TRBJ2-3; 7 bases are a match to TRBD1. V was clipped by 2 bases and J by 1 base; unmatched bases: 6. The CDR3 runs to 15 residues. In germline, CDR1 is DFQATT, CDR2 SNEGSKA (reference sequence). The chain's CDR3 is CSARPNRGRTDTQYF. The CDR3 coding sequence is TGCAGTGCTAGACCAAACAGGGGACGCACAGATACGCAGTATTTT.

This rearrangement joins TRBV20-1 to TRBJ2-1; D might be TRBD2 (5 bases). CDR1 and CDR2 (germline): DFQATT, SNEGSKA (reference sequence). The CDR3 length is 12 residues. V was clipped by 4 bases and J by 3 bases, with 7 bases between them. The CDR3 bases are TGCAGTGCTAAGCGGAACTACAATGAGCAGTTCTTC. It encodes CSAKRNYNEQFF.

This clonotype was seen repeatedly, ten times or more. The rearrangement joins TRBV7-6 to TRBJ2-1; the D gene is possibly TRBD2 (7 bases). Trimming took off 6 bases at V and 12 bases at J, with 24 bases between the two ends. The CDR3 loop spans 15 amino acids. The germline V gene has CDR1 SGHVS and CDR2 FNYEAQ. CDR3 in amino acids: CASRRMGGGPAAQFF. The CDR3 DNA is TGTGCCAGCAGAAGGATGGGGGGGGGGCCGGCTGCGCAGTTCTTC.

The CDR3, as DNA: TGTGCCAGCAGCGTAGAGGTTGTGTTTGCAGAGCAGTTCTTC. Translated: CASSVEVVFAEQFF. The rearrangement links TRBV9 to TRBJ2-1; no reliable D call. V was cut by 0 bases and J by 10 bases, with 14 bases left in between. Germline V CDR1 and CDR2: SGDLS, YYNGEE. The CDR3 has 14 residues. Together with reference TRBV9 and TRBJ2-1, the CDR3 gives the full variable domain: DSGVTQTPKHLITATGQRVTLRCSPRSGDLSVYWYQQSLDQGLQFLIQYYNGEERAKGNILERFSAQQFPDLHSELNLSSLELGDSALYFCASSVEVVFAEQFFGPGTRLTVL.

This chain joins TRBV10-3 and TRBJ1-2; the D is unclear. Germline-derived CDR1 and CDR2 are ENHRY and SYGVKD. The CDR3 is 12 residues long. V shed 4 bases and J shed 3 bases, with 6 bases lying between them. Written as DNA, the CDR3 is TGTGCCATCAGTGCCCGGGACTATGGCTACACCTTC. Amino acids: CAISARDYGYTF.

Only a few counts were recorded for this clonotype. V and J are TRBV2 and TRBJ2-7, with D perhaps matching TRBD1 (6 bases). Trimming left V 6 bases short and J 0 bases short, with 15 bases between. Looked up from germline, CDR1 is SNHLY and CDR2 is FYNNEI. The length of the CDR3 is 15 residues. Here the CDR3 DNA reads TGTGCCAGCAGCCTGGACAGCCCGTACTCCTACGAGCAGTACTTC. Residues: CASSLDSPYSYEQYF. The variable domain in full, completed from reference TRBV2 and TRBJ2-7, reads EPEVTQTPSHQVTQMGQEVILRCVPISNHLYFYWYRQILGQKVEFLVSFYNNEISEKSEIFDDQFSVERPDGSNFTLKIRSTKLEDSAMYFCASSLDSPYSYEQYFGPGTRLTVT.

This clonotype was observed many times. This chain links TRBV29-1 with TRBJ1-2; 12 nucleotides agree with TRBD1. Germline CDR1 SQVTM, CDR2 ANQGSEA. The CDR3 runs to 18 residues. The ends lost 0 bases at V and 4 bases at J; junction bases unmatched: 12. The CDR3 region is CSVEDRRGQGAASYGYTF. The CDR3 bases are TGCAGCGTTGAAGATCGCCGGGGACAGGGGGCGGCGAGCTATGGCTACACCTTC.

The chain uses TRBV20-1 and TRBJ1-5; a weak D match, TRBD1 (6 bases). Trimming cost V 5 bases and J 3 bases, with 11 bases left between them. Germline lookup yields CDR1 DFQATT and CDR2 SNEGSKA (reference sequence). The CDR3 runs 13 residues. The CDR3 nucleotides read TGCAGTGCTCTCAGGGGTGTCAATCAGCCCCAGCATTTT. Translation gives CSALRGVNQPQHF.

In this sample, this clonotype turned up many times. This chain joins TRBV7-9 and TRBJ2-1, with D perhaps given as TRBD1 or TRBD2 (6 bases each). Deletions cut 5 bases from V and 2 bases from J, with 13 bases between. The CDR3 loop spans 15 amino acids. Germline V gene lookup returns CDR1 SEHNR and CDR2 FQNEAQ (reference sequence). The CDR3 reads CASSGGGWTYNEQFF. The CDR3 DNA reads TGTGCCAGCAGCGGAGGGGGGTGGACCTACAATGAGCAGTTCTTC.

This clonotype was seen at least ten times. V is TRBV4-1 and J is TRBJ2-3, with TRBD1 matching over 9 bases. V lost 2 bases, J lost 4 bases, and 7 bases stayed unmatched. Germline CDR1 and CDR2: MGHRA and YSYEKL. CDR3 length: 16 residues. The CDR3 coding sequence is TGCGCCAGCAGCCAACCCCGGGACAGGGTGGCAGATACGCAGTATTTT. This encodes CASSQPRDRVADTQYF.

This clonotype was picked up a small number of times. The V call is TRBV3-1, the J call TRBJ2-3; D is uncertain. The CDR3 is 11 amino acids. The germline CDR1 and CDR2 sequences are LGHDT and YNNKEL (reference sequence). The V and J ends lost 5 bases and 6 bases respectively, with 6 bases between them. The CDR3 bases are TGTGCCAGCAGCTCCGACGATACGCAGTATTTT. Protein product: CASSSDDTQYF.

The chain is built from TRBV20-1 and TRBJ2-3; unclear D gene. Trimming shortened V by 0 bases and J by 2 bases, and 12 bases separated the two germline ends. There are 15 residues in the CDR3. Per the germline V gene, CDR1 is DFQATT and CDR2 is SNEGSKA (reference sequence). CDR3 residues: CSARDSMTFTDTQYF. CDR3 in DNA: TGCAGTGCTAGAGATAGTATGACCTTCACAGATACGCAGTATTTT.

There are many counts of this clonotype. The CDR3 is CASSQGGTGRGETQYF. In DNA, the CDR3 is TGCGCCAGCAGCCAAGGCGGGACAGGGAGAGGGGAGACCCAGTACTTC. This rearrangement joins TRBV4-1 to TRBJ2-5; 9 bases are shared with TRBD1. J was trimmed by 5 bases and V by 1 base; bases with no gene match: 8. The CDR3 sequence is 16 residues long. Germline CDR1 is MGHRA and CDR2 is YSYEKL.

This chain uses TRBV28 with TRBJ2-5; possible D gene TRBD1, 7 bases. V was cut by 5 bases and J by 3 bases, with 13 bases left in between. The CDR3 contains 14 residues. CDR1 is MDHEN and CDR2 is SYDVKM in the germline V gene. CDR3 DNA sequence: TGTGCCAGCAGTCCCCTCAGGGGGGAAGAGACCCAGTACTTC. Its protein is CASSPLRGEETQYF.

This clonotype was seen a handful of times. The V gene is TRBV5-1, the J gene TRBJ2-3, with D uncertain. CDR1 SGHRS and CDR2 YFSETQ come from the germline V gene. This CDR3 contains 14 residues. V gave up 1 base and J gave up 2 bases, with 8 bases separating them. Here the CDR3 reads CASSLKVTTDTQYF. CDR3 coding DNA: TGCGCCAGCAGCTTGAAGGTGACCACAGATACGCAGTATTTT.

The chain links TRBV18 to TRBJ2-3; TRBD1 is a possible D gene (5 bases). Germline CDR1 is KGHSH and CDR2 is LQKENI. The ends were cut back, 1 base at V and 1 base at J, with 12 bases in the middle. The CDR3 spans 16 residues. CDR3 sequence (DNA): TGTGCCAGCTCACCACAGGGGCTAATCGGCACAGATACGCAGTATTTT. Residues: CASSPQGLIGTDTQYF.

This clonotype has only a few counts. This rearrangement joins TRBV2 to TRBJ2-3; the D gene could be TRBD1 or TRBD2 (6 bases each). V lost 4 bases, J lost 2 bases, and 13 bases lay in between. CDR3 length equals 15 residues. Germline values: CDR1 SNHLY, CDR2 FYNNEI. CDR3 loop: CASSGWRGSTDTQYF. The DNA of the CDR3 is TGTGCCAGCAGTGGGTGGAGGGGGTCCACAGATACGCAGTATTTT.

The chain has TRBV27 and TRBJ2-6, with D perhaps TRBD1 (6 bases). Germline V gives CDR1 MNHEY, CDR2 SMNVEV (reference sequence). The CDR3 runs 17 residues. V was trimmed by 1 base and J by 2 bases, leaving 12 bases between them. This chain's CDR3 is CASSLYTQGTGANVLTF. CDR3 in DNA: TGTGCCAGCAGTTTATATACACAGGGTACTGGGGCCAACGTCCTGACTTTC.

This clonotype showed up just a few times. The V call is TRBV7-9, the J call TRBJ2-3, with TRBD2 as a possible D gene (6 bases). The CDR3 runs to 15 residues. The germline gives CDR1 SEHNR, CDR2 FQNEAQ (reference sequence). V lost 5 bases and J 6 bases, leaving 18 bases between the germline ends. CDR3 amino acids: CASSPWGETQDTQYF. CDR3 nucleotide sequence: TGTGCCAGCAGCCCCTGGGGGGAGACCCAGGATACGCAGTATTTT. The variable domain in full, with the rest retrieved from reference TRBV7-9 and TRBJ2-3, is DTGVSQNPRHKITKRGQNVTFRCDPISEHNRLYWYRQTLGQGPEFLTYFQNEAQLEKSRLLSDRFSAERPKGSFSTLEIQRTEQGDSAMYLCASSPWGETQDTQYFGPGTRLTVL.

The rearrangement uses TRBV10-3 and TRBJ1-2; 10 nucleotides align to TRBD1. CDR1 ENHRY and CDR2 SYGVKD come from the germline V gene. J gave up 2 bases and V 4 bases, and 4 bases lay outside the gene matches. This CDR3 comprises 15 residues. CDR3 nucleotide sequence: TGTGCCATCAGTGTTCAGACAGGGGGCAACTATGGCTACACCTTC. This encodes CAISVQTGGNYGYTF.

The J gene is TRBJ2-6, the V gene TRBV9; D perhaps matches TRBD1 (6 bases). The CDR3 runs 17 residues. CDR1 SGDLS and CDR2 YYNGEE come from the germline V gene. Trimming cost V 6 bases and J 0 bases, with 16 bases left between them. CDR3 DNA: TGTGCCAGCACCAGGCAGGGGCCCTCCTCTGGGGCCAACGTCCTGACTTTC. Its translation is CASTRQGPSSGANVLTF.

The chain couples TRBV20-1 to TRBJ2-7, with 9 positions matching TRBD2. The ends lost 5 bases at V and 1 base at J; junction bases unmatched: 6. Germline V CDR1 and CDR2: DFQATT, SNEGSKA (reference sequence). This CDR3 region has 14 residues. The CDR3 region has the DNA TGCAGTGCTGCAGTAGCGGGGGAGTCCTACGAGCAGTACTTC. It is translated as CSAAVAGESYEQYF.

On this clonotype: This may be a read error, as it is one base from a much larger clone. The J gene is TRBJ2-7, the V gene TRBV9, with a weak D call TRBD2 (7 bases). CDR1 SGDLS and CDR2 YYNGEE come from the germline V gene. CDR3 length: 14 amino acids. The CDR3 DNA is TGTGTCAGCAGCGCCGCGGGGGCTGAGTACGAGCAGTACTTC. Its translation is CVSSAAGAEYEQYF. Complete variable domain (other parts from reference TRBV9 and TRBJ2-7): DSGVTQTPKHLITATGQRVTLRCSPRSGDLSVYWYQQSLDQGLQFLIQYYNGEERAKGNILERFSAQQFPDLHSELNLSSLELGDSALYFCVSSAAGAEYEQYFGPGTRLTVT.

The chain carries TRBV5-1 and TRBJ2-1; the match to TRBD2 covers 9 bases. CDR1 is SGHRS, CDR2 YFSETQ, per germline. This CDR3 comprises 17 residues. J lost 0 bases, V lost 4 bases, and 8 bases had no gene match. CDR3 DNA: TGCGCCAGCAGCAGTAGCGGGAGCCTAACCTCCTACAATGAGCAGTTCTTC. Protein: CASSSSGSLTSYNEQFF.

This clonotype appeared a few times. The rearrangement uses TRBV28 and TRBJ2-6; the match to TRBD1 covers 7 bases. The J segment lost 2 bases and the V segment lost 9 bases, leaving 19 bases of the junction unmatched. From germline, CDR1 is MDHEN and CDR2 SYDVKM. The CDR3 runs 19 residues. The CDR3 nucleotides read TGTGCCAGACTGACCCTCGGGACACCGAGGGGGCCTGGGGCCAACGTCCTGACTTTC. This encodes CARLTLGTPRGPGANVLTF.

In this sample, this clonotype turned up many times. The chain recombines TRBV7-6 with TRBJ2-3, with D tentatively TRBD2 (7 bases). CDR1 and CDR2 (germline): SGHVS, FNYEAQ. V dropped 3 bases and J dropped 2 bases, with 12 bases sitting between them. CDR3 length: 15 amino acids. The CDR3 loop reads CASSLGGANTDTQYF. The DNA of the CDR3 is TGTGCCAGCAGCTTGGGGGGGGCGAACACAGATACGCAGTATTTT.

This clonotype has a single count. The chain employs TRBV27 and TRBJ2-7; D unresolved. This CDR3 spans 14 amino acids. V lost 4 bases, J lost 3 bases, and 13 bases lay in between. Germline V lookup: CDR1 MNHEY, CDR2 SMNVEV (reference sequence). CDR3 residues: CASSCGGNSYEQYF. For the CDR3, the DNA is TGTGCCAGCAGTTGTGGTGGGAACAGCTACGAGCAGTACTTC.